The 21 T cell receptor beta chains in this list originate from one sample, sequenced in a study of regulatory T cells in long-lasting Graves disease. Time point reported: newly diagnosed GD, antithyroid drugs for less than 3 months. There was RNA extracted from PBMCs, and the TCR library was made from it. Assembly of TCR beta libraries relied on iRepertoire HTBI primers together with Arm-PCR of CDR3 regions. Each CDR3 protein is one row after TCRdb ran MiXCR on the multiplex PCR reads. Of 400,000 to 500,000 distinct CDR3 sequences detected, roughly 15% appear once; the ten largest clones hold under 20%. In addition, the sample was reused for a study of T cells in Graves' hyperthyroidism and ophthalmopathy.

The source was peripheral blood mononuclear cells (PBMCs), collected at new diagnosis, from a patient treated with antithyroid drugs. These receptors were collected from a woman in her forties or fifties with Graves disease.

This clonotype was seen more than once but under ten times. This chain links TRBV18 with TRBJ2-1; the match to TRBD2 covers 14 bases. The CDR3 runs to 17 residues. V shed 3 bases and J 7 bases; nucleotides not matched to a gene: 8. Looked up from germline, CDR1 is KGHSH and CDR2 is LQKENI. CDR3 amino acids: CASSPQGLAGVGNEQFF. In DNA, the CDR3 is TGTGCCAGCTCACCCCAGGGACTAGCGGGAGTTGGGAATGAGCAGTTCTTC.

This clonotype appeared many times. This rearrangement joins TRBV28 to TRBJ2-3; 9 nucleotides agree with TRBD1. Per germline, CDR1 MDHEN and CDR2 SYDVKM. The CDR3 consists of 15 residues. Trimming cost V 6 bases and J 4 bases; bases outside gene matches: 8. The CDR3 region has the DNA TGTGCCAGCAGACACGGGGACAGGGCGGCAGATACGCAGTATTTT. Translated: CASRHGDRAADTQYF.

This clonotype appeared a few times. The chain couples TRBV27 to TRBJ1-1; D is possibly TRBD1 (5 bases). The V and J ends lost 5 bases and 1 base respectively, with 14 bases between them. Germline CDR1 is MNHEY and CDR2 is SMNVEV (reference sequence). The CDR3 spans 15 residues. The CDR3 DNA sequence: TGTGCCAGCAGTCCCATTCCAGGGCAGAACACTGAAGCTTTCTTT. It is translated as CASSPIPGQNTEAFF.

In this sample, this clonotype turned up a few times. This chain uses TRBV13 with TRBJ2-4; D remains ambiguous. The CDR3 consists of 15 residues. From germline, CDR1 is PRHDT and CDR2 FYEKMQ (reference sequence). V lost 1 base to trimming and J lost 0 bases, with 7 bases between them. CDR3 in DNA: TGTGCCAGCAGCTTAGCTTCTCAAGCCAAAAACATTCAGTACTTC. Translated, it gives CASSLASQAKNIQYF.

As DNA, the CDR3 is TGCGCCAGCAGCTTGGGGGATAGGCTCGGGGAGACCCAGTACTTC. Encoded protein: CASSLGDRLGETQYF. The chain joins TRBV5-1 to TRBJ2-5; D unresolved. Trimming stripped 0 bases from V and 5 bases from J, with 14 bases between. The CDR3 contains 15 residues. CDR1 and CDR2 from the germline V gene are SGHRS and YFSETQ.

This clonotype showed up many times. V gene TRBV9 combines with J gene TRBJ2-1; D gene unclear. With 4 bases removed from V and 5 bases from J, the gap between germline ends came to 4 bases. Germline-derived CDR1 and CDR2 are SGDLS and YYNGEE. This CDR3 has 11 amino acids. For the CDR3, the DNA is TGTGCCAGCAGCACCCACAATGAGCAGTTCTTC. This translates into CASSTHNEQFF.

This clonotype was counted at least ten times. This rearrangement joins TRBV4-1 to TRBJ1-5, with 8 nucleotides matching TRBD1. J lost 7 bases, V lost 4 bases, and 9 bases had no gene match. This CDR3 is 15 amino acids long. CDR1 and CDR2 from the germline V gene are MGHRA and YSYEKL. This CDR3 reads CASSRDGQGWQPQHF. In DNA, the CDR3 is TGCGCCAGCAGCCGGGACGGACAGGGCTGGCAGCCCCAGCATTTT.

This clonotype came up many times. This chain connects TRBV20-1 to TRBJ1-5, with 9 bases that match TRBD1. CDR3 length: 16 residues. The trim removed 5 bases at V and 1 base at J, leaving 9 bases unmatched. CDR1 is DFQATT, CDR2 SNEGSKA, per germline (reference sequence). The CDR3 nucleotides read TGCAGTGCTCGCGGGACAGGGCTGGTGAGCAATCAGCCCCAGCATTTT. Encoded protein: CSARGTGLVSNQPQHF.

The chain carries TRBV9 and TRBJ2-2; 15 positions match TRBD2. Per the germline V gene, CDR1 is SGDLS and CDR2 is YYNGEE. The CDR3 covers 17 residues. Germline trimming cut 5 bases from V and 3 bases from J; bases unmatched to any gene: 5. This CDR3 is CASRPGLAGGDTGELFF. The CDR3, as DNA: TGTGCCAGCAGACCGGGACTAGCGGGAGGCGACACCGGGGAGCTGTTTTTT.

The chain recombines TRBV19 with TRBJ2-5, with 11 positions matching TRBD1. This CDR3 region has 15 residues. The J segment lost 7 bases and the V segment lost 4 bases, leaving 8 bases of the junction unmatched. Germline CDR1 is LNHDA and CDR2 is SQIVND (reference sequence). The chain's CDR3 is CASSNGQGASSTQYF. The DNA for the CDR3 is TGTGCCAGTAGTAACGGACAGGGGGCGTCGTCGACCCAGTACTTC.

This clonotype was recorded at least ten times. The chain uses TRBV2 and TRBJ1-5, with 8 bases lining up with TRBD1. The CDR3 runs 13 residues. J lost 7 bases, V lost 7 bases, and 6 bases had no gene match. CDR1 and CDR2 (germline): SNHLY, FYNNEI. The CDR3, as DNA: TGTGCCAGCAAGGACAGGGAGGGGCAGCCCCAGCATTTT. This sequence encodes CASKDREGQPQHF.

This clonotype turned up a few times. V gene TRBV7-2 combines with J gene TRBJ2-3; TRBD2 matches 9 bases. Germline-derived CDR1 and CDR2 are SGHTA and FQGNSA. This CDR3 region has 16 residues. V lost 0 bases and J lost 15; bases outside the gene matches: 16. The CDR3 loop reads CASSLARGTSNRGYYF. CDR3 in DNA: TGTGCCAGCAGCTTAGCGCGGGGGACTAGCAATCGCGGGTATTATTTT.

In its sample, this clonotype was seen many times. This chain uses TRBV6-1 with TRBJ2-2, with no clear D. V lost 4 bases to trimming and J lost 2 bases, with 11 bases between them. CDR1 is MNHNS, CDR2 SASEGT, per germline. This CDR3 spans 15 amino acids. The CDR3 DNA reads TGTGCCAGCAGTGCGACTGGACCTAACACCGGGGAGCTGTTTTTT. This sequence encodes CASSATGPNTGELFF.

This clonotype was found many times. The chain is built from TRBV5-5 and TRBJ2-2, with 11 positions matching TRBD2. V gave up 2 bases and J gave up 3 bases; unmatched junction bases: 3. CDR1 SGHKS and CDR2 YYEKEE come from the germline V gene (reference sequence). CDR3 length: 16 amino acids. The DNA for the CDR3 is TGTGCCAGCAGCTTCCGGACTAGCGGGCACACCGGGGAGCTGTTTTTT. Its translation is CASSFRTSGHTGELFF.

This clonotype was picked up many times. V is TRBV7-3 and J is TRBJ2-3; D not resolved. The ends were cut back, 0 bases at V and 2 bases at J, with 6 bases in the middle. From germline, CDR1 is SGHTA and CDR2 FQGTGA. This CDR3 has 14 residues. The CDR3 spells CASSLTRYTDTQYF. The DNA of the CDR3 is TGTGCCAGCAGCTTAACGAGGTACACAGATACGCAGTATTTT.

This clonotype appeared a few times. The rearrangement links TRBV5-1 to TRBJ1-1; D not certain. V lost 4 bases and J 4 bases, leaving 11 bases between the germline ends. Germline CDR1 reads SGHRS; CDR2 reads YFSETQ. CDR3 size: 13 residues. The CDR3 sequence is CASSGEGSTEAFF. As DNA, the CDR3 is TGCGCCAGCAGCGGTGAGGGCAGCACTGAAGCTTTCTTT. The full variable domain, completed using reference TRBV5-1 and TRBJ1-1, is KAGVTQTPRYLIKTRGQQVTLSCSPISGHRSVSWYQQTPGQGLQFLFEYFSETQRNKGNFPGRFSGRQFSNSRSEMNVSTLELGDSALYLCASSGEGSTEAFFGQGTRLTVV.

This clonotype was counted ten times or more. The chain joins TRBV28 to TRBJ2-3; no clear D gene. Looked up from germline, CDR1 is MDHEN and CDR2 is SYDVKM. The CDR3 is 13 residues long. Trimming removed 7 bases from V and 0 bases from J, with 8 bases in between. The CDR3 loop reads CASTSASTDTQYF. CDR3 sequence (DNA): TGTGCCAGCACCTCTGCTAGCACAGATACGCAGTATTTT.

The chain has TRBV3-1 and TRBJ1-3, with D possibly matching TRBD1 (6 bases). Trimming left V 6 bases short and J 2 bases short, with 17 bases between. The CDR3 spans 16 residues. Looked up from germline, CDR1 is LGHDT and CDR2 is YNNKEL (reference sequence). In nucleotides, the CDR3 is TGTGCCAGCAGTCTCGAGGACAGCCGTCCTGGAAACACCATATATTTT. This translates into CASSLEDSRPGNTIYF.

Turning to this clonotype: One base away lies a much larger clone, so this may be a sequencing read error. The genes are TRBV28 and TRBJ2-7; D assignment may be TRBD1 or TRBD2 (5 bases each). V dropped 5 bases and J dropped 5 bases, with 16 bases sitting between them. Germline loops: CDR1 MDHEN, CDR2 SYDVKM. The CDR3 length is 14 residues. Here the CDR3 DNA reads TGTGCCAGCAGTCCAACGGGACGGGGACACGAGCAGTACTTC. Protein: CASSPTGRGHEQYF.

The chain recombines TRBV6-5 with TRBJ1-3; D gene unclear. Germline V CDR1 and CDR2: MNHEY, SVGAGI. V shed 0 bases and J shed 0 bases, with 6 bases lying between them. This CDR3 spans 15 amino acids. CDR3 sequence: CASSYSLSSGNTIYF. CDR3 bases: TGTGCCAGCAGTTACTCCCTCAGCTCTGGAAACACCATATATTTT.

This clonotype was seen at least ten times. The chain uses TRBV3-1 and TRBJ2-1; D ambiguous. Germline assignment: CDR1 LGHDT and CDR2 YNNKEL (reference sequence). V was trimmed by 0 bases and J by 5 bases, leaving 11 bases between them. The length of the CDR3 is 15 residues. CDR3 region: CASSQDKGPHNEQFF. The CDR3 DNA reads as TGTGCCAGCAGCCAAGATAAGGGCCCCCACAATGAGCAGTTCTTC.